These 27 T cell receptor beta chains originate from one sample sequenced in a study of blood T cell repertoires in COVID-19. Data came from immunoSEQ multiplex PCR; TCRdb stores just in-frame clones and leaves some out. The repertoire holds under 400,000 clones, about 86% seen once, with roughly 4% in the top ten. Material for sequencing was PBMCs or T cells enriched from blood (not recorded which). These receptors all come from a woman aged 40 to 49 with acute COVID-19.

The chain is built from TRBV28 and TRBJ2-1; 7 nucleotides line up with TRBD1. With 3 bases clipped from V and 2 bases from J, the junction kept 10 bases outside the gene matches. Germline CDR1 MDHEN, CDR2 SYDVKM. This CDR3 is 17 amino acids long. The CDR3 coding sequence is TGTGCCAGCAGTTTTATTTCCAGGGGGTTGACCTACAATGAGCAGTTCTTC. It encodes CASSFISRGLTYNEQFF.

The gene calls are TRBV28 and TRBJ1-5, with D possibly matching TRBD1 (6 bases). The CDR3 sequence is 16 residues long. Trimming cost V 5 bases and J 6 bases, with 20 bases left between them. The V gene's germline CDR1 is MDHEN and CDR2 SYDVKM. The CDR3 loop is CASSPSGTSGIQPQHF. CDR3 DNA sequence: TGTGCCAGCAGTCCGTCCGGGACAAGTGGGATTCAGCCCCAGCATTTT.

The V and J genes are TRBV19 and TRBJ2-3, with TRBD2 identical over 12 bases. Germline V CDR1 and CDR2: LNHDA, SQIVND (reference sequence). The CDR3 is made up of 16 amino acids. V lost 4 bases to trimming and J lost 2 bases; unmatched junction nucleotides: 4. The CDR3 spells CASSTGLAGNTDTQYF. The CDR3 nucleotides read TGTGCCAGTAGTACCGGACTAGCGGGGAACACAGATACGCAGTATTTT.

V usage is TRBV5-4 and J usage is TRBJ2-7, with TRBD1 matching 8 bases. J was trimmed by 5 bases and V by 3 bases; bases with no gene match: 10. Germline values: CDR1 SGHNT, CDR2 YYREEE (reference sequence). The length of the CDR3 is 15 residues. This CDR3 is CASSSPGTGLHEQYF. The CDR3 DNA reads TGTGCCAGCAGCTCCCCCGGGACAGGTTTGCACGAGCAGTACTTC.

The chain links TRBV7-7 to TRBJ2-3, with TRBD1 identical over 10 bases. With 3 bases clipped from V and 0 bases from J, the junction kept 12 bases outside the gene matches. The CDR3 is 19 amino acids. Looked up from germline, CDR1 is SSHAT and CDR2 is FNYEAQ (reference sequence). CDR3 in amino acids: CASSFFRTGGATSTDTQYF. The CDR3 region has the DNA TGTGCCAGCAGCTTTTTTCGGACAGGGGGAGCAACTAGCACAGATACGCAGTATTTT.

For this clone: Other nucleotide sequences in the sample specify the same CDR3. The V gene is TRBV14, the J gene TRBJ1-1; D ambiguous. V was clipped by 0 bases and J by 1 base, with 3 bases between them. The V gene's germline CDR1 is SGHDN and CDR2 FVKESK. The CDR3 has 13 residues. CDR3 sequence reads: CASSQDQNTEAFF. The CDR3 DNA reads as TGTGCCAGCAGCCAAGATCAGAACACTGAAGCTTTCTTT.

This CDR3 reads CASSRGIGVNTEAFF. CDR3 nucleotide sequence: TGTGCCAGCAGCCGAGGGATCGGGGTGAACACTGAAGCTTTCTTT. The V call is TRBV3-1 (or the pseudogene TRBV3-2), the J call TRBJ1-1; D is undetermined. Trimming left V 4 bases short and J 0 bases short, with 12 bases between. Germline assignment: CDR1 LGHDT and CDR2 YNNKEL (reference sequence). There are 15 residues in the CDR3.

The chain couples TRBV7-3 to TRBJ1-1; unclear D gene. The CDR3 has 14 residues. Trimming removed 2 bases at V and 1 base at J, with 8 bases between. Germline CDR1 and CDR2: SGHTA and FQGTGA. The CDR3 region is CASSLLPGNTEAFF. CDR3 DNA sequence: TGTGCCAGCAGCTTATTGCCGGGGAACACTGAAGCTTTCTTT.

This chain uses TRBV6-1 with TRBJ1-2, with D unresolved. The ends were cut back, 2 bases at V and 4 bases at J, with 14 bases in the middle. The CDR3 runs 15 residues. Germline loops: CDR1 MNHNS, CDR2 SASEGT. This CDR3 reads CASSEFGGLTYGYTF. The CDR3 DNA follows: TGTGCCAGCAGTGAATTCGGCGGGCTCACCTATGGCTACACCTTC.

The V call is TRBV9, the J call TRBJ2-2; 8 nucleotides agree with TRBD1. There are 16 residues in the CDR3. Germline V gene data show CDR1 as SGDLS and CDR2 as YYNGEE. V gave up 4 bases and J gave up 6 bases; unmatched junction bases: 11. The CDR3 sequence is CASSPWTGLTAGELFF. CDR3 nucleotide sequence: TGTGCCAGCAGCCCCTGGACAGGGCTAACAGCCGGGGAGCTGTTTTTT.

For the CDR3, the DNA is TGCGCCAGCAAAAGGGAGGGTACGGTTTATGGCTACACCTTC. It specifies CASKREGTVYGYTF. The V and J genes are TRBV10-1 and TRBJ1-2; the D is unclear. Germline-derived CDR1 and CDR2 are WNHNN and SYGVQD (reference sequence). The CDR3 loop spans 14 amino acids. Deletions cut 7 bases from V and 5 bases from J, with 17 bases between.

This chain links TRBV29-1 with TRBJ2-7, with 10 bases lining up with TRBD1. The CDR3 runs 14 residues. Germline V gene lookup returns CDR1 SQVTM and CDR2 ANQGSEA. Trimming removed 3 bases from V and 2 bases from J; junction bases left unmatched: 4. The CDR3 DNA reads TGCAGCGTTGAGACAGGGGGCATGGCCTACGAGCAGTACTTC. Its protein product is CSVETGGMAYEQYF.

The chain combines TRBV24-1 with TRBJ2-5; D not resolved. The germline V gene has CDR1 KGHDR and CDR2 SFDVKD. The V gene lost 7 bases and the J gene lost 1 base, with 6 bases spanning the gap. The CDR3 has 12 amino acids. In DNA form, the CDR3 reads TGTGCCACCAGACAGTCCCAAGAGACCCAGTACTTC. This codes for CATRQSQETQYF.

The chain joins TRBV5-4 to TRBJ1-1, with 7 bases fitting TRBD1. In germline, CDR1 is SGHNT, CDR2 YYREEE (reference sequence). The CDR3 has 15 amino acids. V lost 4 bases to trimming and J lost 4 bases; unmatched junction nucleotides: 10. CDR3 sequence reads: CASSLAQGVSTEAFF. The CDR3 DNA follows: TGTGCCAGCAGCCTTGCCCAGGGGGTGAGCACTGAAGCTTTCTTT.

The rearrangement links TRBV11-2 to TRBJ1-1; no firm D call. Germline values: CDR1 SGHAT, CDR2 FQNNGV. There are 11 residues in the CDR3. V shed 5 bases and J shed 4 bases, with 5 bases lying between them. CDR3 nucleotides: TGTGCCAGCAGCCGGAGCACTGAAGCTTTCTTT. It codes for CASSRSTEAFF.

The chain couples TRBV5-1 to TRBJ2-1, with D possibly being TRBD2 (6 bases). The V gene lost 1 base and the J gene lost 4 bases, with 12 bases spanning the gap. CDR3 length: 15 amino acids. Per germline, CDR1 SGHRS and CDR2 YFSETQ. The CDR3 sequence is CASSLSSGLYNEQFF. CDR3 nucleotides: TGCGCCAGCAGCTTGTCCAGCGGGCTTTACAATGAGCAGTTCTTC.

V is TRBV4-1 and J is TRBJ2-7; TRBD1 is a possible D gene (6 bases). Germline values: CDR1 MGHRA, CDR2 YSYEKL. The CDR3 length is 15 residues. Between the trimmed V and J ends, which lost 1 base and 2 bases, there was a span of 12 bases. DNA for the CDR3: TGCGCCAGCAGCCAAGGACAGGCCGGCACCTACGAGCAGTACTTC. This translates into CASSQGQAGTYEQYF.

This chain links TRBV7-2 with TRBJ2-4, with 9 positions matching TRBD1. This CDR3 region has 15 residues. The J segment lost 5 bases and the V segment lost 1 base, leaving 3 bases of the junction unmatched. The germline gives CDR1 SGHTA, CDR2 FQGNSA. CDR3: CASSLGWTGENIQYF. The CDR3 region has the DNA TGTGCCAGCAGCTTAGGGTGGACAGGGGAAAACATTCAGTACTTC.

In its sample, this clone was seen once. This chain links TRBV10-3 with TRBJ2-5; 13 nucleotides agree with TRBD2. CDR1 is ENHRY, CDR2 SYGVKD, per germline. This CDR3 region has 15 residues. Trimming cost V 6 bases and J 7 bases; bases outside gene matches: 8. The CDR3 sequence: CAIRGTSGDPGTQYF. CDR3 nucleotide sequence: TGTGCCATCAGAGGGACTAGCGGGGACCCGGGGACCCAGTACTTC.

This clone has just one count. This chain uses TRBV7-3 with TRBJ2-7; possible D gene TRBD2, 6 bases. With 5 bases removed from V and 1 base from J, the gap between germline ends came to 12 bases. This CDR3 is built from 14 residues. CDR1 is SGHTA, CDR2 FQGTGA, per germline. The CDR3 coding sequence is TGTGCCAGCAGCCCCGGGGGTGGGTCCTACGAGCAGTACTTC. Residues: CASSPGGGSYEQYF.

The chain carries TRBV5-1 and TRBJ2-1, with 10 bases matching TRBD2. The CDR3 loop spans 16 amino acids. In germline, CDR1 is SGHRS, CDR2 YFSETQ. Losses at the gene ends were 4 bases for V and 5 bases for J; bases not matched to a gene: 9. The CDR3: CASSGPLAGVDNEQFF. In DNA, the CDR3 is TGCGCCAGCAGCGGACCCCTAGCGGGAGTCGACAATGAGCAGTTCTTC. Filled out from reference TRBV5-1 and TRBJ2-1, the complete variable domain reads KAGVTQTPRYLIKTRGQQVTLSCSPISGHRSVSWYQQTPGQGLQFLFEYFSETQRNKGNFPGRFSGRQFSNSRSEMNVSTLELGDSALYLCASSGPLAGVDNEQFFGPGTRLTVL.

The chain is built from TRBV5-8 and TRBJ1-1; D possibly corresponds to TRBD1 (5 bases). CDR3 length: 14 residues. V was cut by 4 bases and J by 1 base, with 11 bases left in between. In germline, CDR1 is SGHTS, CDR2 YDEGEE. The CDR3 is CASSLRTPNTEAFF. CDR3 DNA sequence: TGTGCCAGCAGCCTACGGACACCGAACACTGAAGCTTTCTTT.

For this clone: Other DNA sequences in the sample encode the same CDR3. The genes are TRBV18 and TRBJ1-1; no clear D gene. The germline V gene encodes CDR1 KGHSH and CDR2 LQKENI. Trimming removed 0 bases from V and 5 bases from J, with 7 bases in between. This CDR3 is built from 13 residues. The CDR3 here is CASSPPGGTEAFF. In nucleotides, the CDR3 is TGTGCCAGCTCACCACCGGGAGGGACTGAAGCTTTCTTT.

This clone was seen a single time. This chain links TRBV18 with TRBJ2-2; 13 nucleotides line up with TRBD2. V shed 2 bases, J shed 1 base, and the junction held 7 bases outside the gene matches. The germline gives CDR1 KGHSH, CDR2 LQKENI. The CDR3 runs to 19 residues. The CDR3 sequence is CASSPGLAGARENTGELFF. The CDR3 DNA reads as TGTGCCAGCTCACCAGGACTAGCGGGAGCTCGGGAGAACACCGGGGAGCTGTTTTTT.

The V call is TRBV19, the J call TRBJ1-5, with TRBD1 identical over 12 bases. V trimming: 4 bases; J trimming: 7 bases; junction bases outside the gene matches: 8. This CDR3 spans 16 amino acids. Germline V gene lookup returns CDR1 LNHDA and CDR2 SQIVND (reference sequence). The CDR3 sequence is CASSTTGTGGGQPQHF. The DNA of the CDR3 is TGTGCCAGTAGTACCACAGGGACAGGGGGCGGCCAGCCCCAGCATTTT.

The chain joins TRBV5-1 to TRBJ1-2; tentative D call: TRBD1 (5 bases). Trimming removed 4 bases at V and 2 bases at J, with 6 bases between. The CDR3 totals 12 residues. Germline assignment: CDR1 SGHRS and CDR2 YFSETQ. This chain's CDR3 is CASSRGNYGYTF. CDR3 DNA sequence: TGCGCCAGCAGCAGGGGAAACTATGGCTACACCTTC.

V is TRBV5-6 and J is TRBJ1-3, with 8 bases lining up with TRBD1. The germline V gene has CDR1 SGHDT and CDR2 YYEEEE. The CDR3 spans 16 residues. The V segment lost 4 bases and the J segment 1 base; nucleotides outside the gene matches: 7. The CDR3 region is CASSPDRGSSGNTIYF. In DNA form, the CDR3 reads TGTGCCAGCAGCCCTGACAGGGGCTCATCTGGAAACACCATATATTTT.